This T cell receptor beta chain was recorded in a study of cytomegalovirus exposure and HLA in healthy donors. Turning to the study itself: Previous work identified 120 million or so unique TCR beta sequences from about 200 million T cells.

The PCR contained 60 Vbeta and 13 Jbeta primers. Produced via immunoSEQ multiplex PCR; TCRdb's table is partial and in-frame only. The data show 200,000 to 250,000 clones, around 83% seen once. This clone was found once. Its antigen is still unknown. Whole-study results and caveats: According to the study, around 150 TCR beta chains were cytomegalovirus-associated.

The trim removed 0 bases at V and 1 base at J, leaving 4 bases unmatched. The CDR3 length is 16 residues. Germline assignment: CDR1 LGHNA and CDR2 YNFKEQ. Healthy bone marrow donors formed the donor group. Unrecorded immune exposure was likely among donors, who were nominally healthy when sampled. The TCR comes from a girl aged 5 to 17 in good health and CMV-seronegative. The chain has TRBV4-2 and TRBJ2-5, with TRBD2 matching over 8 bases. Sequences were obtained from PBMCs. The CDR3 DNA follows: TGTGCCAGCAGCCAAGATGTTCGGGGGGGCCAAGAGACCCAGTACTTC. This translates into CASSQDVRGGQETQYF.